This TCR beta chain was observed in a study of blood T cells in healthy people across ages. Turning to the study itself: Capture by template switching was about one barcoded beta molecule per two T cells.

The CDR3 has 14 amino acids. From germline, CDR1 is LGHDT and CDR2 YNNKEL (reference sequence). V was cut by 2 bases and J by 6 bases, with 11 bases left in between. Study findings and constraints: Aged donors had fewer naive CD4+ cells and lower diversity than long-lived donors.

Primers used in a second PCR of roughly 7 to 12 cycles were a sample-barcoded 5' primer and a J-beta primer mix. The study obtained at least 3 million CDR3-containing paired-end reads from every sample. One entry per CDR3 protein results from TCRdb running MiXCR on the 5' RACE reads. The sample records some 1.5 million distinct CDR3 sequences, less than 45% being singletons. Comments on this clonotype: What it binds is not known.

The V gene is TRBV3-1, the J gene TRBJ1-5; D may be TRBD1 (5 bases). The receptor comes from a woman aged 18 to 35 in good health. Sequenced: blood. The CDR3 nucleotides read TGTGCCAGCAGCCAATCCAGGGTGGGTCAGCCCCAGCATTTT. This gives the protein CASSQSRVGQPQHF.